What follows is one TCR beta chain and its context. Grouping used clinical history reported by participants in a survey and questionnaire. The data originate from a study of blood T cell repertoires in COVID-19. CDR3 length: 13 amino acids. Germline V lookup: CDR1 SGHDN, CDR2 FVKESK. Trimming shortened V by 2 bases and J by 5 bases, and 9 bases separated the two germline ends. Here immunoSEQ multiplex PCR was the method, and the copy in TCRdb shows in-frame clones only, minus some. The top ten hold approximately 5% of the sample, which has roughly 270,000 clones, about four fifths seen once. The rearrangement uses TRBV14 and TRBJ1-2; no clear D gene. The source is a man in his forties who had been exposed to COVID-19. Sequenced input: PBMCs or T cells enriched from blood (not recorded which). CDR3 sequence reads: CASSQTAIYGYTF. The CDR3 DNA sequence: TGTGCCAGCAGCCAAACAGCCATTTATGGCTACACCTTC.